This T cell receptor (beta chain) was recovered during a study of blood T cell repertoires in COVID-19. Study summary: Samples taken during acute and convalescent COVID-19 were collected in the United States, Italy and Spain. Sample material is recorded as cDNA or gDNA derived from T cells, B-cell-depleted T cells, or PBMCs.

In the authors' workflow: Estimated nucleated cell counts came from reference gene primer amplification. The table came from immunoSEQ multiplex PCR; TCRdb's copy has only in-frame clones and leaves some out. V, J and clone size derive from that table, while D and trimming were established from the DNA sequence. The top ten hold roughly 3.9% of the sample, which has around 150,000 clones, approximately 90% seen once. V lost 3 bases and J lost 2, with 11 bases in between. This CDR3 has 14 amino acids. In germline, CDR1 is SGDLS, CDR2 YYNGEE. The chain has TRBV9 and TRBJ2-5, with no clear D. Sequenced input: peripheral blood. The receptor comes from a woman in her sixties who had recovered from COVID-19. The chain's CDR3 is CASSAGQAQETQYF. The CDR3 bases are TGTGCCAGCAGCGCTGGGCAGGCTCAAGAGACCCAGTACTTC.